This T cell receptor beta chain is from a study of blood T cell repertoires in COVID-19. Germline loops: CDR1 MNHEY, CDR2 SMNVEV (reference sequence). The CDR3 covers 16 residues. J lost 0 bases, V lost 6 bases, and 11 bases had no gene match. In the original processing: Cell counts per sample came from amplifying reference gene primers. Produced via immunoSEQ multiplex PCR; TCRdb's table is partial and in-frame only. V, J and clone size were drawn from that table, and D and trimming were deduced from the DNA. The table shows a few hundred thousand clones, with roughly nine tenths occurring only once.

The TCR comes from a man younger than 45 who had recovered from COVID-19. The J gene is TRBJ2-7, the V gene TRBV27; TRBD2 matches 7 bases. Sequences were obtained from PBMCs or T cells enriched from blood (not recorded which). The CDR3 loop is CASRSSVGGISYEQYF. The CDR3 DNA reads TGTGCCAGCAGATCCTCGGTGGGAGGGATCTCCTACGAGCAGTACTTC.